These T cell receptor beta chains were read from a single sample in a study of cytomegalovirus exposure and HLA in healthy donors. This table comes from immunoSEQ multiplex PCR, and its TCRdb copy is limited to in-frame clones, with some not included. The data contain fewer than 200,000 clones, 9.5% to 15% of them singletons. Material: PBMCs. All receptors derive from a man aged 45 to 65 in good health and CMV-seropositive. Each CDR3 is given with its conserved first and last residue. A D gene is named only where the DNA matches it firmly. Clone size is shown for a subset of rows, as once, few, many or a class of expanded clone.

clone_size	v_call	j_call	d_call	cdr3_aa	cdr3_nt
few	TRBV7-9	TRBJ2-1	TRBD1	CASSSSRGSSYNEQFF	TGTGCCAGCAGCTCCAGCAGGGGGAGCTCCTACAATGAGCAGTTCTTC
few	TRBV7-2	TRBJ2-7	TRBD2	CASSHGTSGRYEQYF	TGTGCCAGCAGCCACGGGACTAGCGGGCGATACGAGCAGTACTTC
NA	TRBV28	TRBJ1-1	NA	CASSPRGGATEAFF	TGTGCCAGCAGTCCCCGGGGAGGGGCCACTGAAGCTTTCTTT
few	TRBV29-1	TRBJ2-1	TRBD2	CSVPGTSGGYSYNEQFF	TGCAGCGTTCCTGGGACTAGCGGGGGGTACTCCTACAATGAGCAGTTCTTC
few	TRBV5-1	TRBJ2-3	NA	CASSLPWLTDTQYF	TGCGCCAGCAGCTTGCCGTGGCTCACAGATACGCAGTATTTT
NA	TRBV11-3	TRBJ1-1	NA	CASSLMGQNTEAFF	TGTGCCAGCAGCTTAATGGGACAGAACACTGAAGCTTTCTTT
NA	TRBV7-9	TRBJ2-7	NA	CASSFSPSYEQYF	TGTGCCAGCAGCTTTAGTCCCTCATACGAGCAGTACTTC
NA	TRBV4-2	TRBJ1-1	NA	CASSQGRTEAFF	TGTGCCAGCAGCCAGGGGAGGACTGAAGCTTTCTTT
NA	TRBV4-3	TRBJ1-6	TRBD1	CASSQEGQGRSPLHF	TGCGCCAGCAGCCAAGAGGGACAGGGCAGATCACCCCTCCACTTT
NA	TRBV4-1	TRBJ2-5	NA	CASSQDRVPGETQYF	TGCGCCAGCAGCCAAGATAGAGTCCCCGGGGAGACCCAGTACTTC
few	TRBV29-1	TRBJ1-1	NA	CSVLTGNTEAFF	TGCAGCGTTCTGACGGGGAACACTGAAGCTTTCTTT
few	TRBV4-2	TRBJ2-7	NA	CASSQDEAESEQYF	TGTGCCAGCAGCCAAGATGAGGCAGAATCCGAGCAGTACTTC
NA	TRBV15	TRBJ2-1	TRBD1	CATSARYDRDEFF	TGTGCCACCAGCGCCCGCTATGACAGGGATGAGTTCTTC
NA	TRBV7-3	TRBJ2-1	TRBD2	CASSSPLGGNNEQFF	TGTGCCAGCAGCTCCCCACTCGGGGGGAACAATGAGCAGTTCTTC
NA	TRBV9	TRBJ2-7	NA	CASSVVPGYEQYF	TGTGCCAGCAGCGTAGTCCCCGGCTACGAGCAGTACTTC
few	TRBV7-8	TRBJ2-2	NA	CASSLRDIYANTGELFF	TGTGCCAGCAGCTTAAGGGACATATACGCGAACACCGGGGAGCTGTTTTTT
few	TRBV4-1	TRBJ1-3	NA	CASSLNFDRRTGNTIYF	TGCGCCAGCAGCCTTAACTTTGACAGACGGACTGGAAACACCATATATTTT
few	TRBV25-1	TRBJ2-5	TRBD1	CASSYGTGGRTQYF	TGTGCCAGCAGCTACGGGACAGGGGGGAGGACCCAGTACTTC
few	TRBV7-2	TRBJ2-2	TRBD2	CASSPWEGYTGELFF	TGTGCCAGCAGCCCTTGGGAGGGATACACCGGGGAGCTGTTTTTT
NA	TRBV5-4	TRBJ1-2	TRBD1	CASSAPGRGYGYTF	TGTGCCAGCAGCGCCCCGGGCAGGGGGTATGGCTACACCTTC
NA	TRBV2	TRBJ1-3	TRBD1	CASSLTGSGNTIYF	TGTGCCAGCAGTCTGACAGGGTCTGGAAACACCATATATTTT
few	TRBV6-5	TRBJ1-1	NA	CASRWQMNTEAFF	TGTGCCAGCAGGTGGCAGATGAACACTGAAGCTTTCTTT
NA	TRBV5-1	TRBJ1-1	NA	CASSLAGGGTEAFF	TGCGCCAGCAGCTTGGCCGGGGGGGGAACTGAAGCTTTCTTT
few	TRBV5-6	TRBJ1-2	TRBD1	CASSLGVTGGNVYGYTF	TGTGCCAGCAGCTTAGGCGTAACAGGGGGCAATGTCTATGGCTACACCTTC
NA	TRBV10-1	TRBJ2-5	TRBD2	CASSETSGLQETQYF	TGCGCCAGCAGTGAAACTAGCGGGTTACAAGAGACCCAGTACTTC
few	TRBV2	TRBJ2-7	NA	CASSEARQEYF	TGTGCCAGCAGTGAAGCGAGACAGGAGTACTTC
NA	TRBV10-3	TRBJ2-5	NA	CAISEIGETQYF	TGTGCCATCAGTGAGATCGGGGAGACCCAGTACTTC
NA	TRBV28	TRBJ1-1	NA	CASSFPPRNEAFF	TGTGCCAGCAGTTTCCCTCCGCGGAATGAAGCTTTCTTT
few	TRBV7-2	TRBJ2-3	TRBD1	CASSRDRAADTQYF	TGTGCCAGCTCTAGAGACAGGGCGGCAGATACGCAGTATTTT
NA	TRBV6-1	TRBJ1-2	NA	CASSEGIRTARPNYGYTF	TGTGCCAGCAGTGAAGGGATAAGGACAGCCAGACCTAACTATGGCTACACCTTC
NA	TRBV14	TRBJ2-1	NA	CASSRQGLLQFF	TGTGCCAGCAGCCGCCAGGGACTTCTGCAGTTCTTC
NA	TRBV5-4	TRBJ2-7	TRBD2	CASRLAGAAYEQYF	TGTGCCAGCAGGCTAGCGGGGGCGGCCTACGAGCAGTACTTC
NA	TRBV9	TRBJ1-3	NA	CASSVAGDGNTIYF	TGTGCCAGCAGCGTAGCAGGGGATGGAAACACCATATATTTT
few	TRBV5-1	TRBJ2-3	TRBD1	CASSLGQVGTDTQYF	TGCGCCAGCAGCCTGGGACAGGTGGGCACAGATACGCAGTATTTT
NA	TRBV7-7	TRBJ2-3	TRBD2	CASSPIAGGDTDTQYF	TGTGCCAGCAGCCCCATCGCGGGGGGTGACACAGATACGCAGTATTTT
NA	TRBV5-1	TRBJ1-4	NA	CASSLDSNEKLFF	TGCGCCAGCAGCTTGGACAGTAATGAAAAACTGTTTTTT
NA	TRBV4-3	TRBJ1-4	NA	CASSQGPGIDEKLFF	TGCGCCAGCAGCCAAGGCCCGGGAATAGATGAAAAACTGTTTTTT
few	TRBV2	TRBJ2-2	TRBD1	CASRGGTGGSYTGELFF	TGTGCCAGCAGGGGGGGGACAGGGGGCTCGTACACCGGGGAGCTGTTTTTT
NA	TRBV2	TRBJ1-4	NA	CASSERGQFNEKLFF	TGTGCCAGCAGTGAAAGGGGCCAATTCAATGAAAAACTGTTTTTT
few	TRBV19	TRBJ2-3	NA	CASSIGGSTDTQYF	TGTGCCAGTAGTATAGGCGGCAGCACAGATACGCAGTATTTT
few	TRBV6-1	TRBJ1-1	NA	CASSEKAGLRTEAFF	TGTGCCAGCAGTGAAAAGGCAGGGTTGAGGACTGAAGCTTTCTTT
few	TRBV6-5	TRBJ1-2	NA	CASSNAVRGYTF	TGTGCCAGCAGTAACGCGGTTCGCGGCTACACCTTC
NA	TRBV10-3	TRBJ1-2	NA	CAISESLGFGYTF	TGTGCCATCAGTGAGTCTCTAGGCTTTGGCTACACCTTC
NA	TRBV7-2	TRBJ2-7	TRBD2	CASSLAGGVSYEQYF	TGTGCCAGCAGCTTAGCGGGGGGGGTCTCCTACGAGCAGTACTTC
few	TRBV10-3	TRBJ1-5	NA	CAISDFELRGPQHF	TGTGCCATCAGTGATTTCGAACTCCGGGGGCCCCAGCATTTT
few	TRBV7-9	TRBJ1-6	TRBD1	CASSLCFGQDCAPLHF	TGTGCCAGCAGCTTATGTTTCGGACAGGACTGCGCCCCCCTCCACTTT
many	TRBV7-6	TRBJ2-1	NA	CASSAVRAYNEQFF	TGTGCCAGCAGCGCCGTGCGGGCCTACAATGAGCAGTTCTTC
few	TRBV6-5	TRBJ1-2	TRBD1	CASSTGTGENYGYTF	TGTGCCAGCAGTACCGGGACAGGGGAGAACTATGGCTACACCTTC
NA	TRBV19	TRBJ2-3	NA	CASSSSDTQYF	TGTGCCAGTAGCAGTTCAGATACGCAGTATTTT
NA	TRBV6-5	TRBJ2-1	TRBD1	CASRENRDRMDEQFF	TGTGCCAGCAGAGAAAACCGGGACAGGATGGATGAGCAGTTCTTC
few	TRBV4-3	TRBJ2-1	NA	CASSQDGLFEQFF	TGCGCCAGCAGCCAAGATGGACTCTTTGAGCAGTTCTTC